This T cell receptor (beta chain) appears in the sequencing data of a study of CXCR3-negative and CXCR3-positive naive CD8 T cells. Carrying UMI labels, the TRB cDNA libraries were prepared through 5' RACE. TCRdb reprocessed the 5' RACE reads and reports one entry per CDR3 protein, with no DNA. This table holds tens of thousands of distinct CDR3 sequences. Overall study findings and caveats: Naive cells, whether CXCR3-negative or CXCR3-positive, had similar TRBV-TRBJ usage, while memory cells differed.

Remarks on this clonotype: The antigen remains undetermined.

This clonotype originated in a human donor in good health. Some clones in this sample may be carry-over from other donors' samples. Input material: memory CD8+ T cells from blood.

The CDR3 sequence is CASSLDGGGAADTQYF. This chain links TRBV6-9 with TRBJ2-3; the TCRdb D gene call, TRBD2, has no DNA to confirm it. This CDR3 is 16 amino acids long. CDR1 is MNHGY and CDR2 is SVAAGI in the germline V gene.